Following are 30 T cell receptor beta chains from one sample sequenced in a study of T cells after posttransplantation cyclophosphamide. Sequencing was performed with immunoSEQ multiplex PCR; in TCRdb, only in-frame clones are kept and a portion is missing. Observed in the sample are over 25,000 clones, none of them singletons. The sample consisted of PBMCs. The receptors were sampled from a young woman in good health and a related stem cell transplant donor.

This clone was found many times. The V call is TRBV27, the J call TRBJ1-6; D may be TRBD1 (6 bases). With 5 bases removed from V and 7 bases from J, the gap between germline ends came to 15 bases. Germline assignment: CDR1 MNHEY and CDR2 SMNVEV (reference sequence). This CDR3 spans 15 amino acids. The chain's CDR3 is CASSTRQGRNSPLHF. The CDR3 nucleotides read TGTGCCAGCAGTACCCGGCAGGGGAGGAATTCACCCCTCCACTTT.

At least ten counts were recorded for this clone. The chain combines TRBV19 with TRBJ1-5, with 11 nucleotides matching TRBD1. The V gene's germline CDR1 is LNHDA and CDR2 SQIVND (reference sequence). CDR3 size: 18 residues. V trimming: 4 bases; J trimming: 2 bases; junction bases outside the gene matches: 10. The CDR3 is CASSTEGTGGVRNQPQHF. As DNA, the CDR3 is TGTGCCAGTAGTACCGAAGGGACAGGGGGAGTCCGCAATCAGCCCCAGCATTTT.

This clone was seen repeatedly, ten times or more. The V call is TRBV5-6, the J call TRBJ2-5; TRBD2 agrees at 10 bases. This CDR3 has 14 amino acids. Germline CDR1 SGHDT, CDR2 YYEEEE. The V segment lost 4 bases and the J segment 5 bases; nucleotides outside the gene matches: 5. The CDR3 here is CASSLAGVRETQYF. The DNA of the CDR3 is TGTGCCAGCAGCCTAGCGGGGGTTAGGGAGACCCAGTACTTC.

This clone came up many times. This chain connects TRBV12-3 or TRBV12-4 to TRBJ2-7; 10 positions agree with TRBD1. This CDR3 is 14 amino acids long. The J segment lost 3 bases and the V segment lost 3 bases, leaving 2 bases of the junction unmatched. In nucleotides, the CDR3 is TGTGCCAGCAGTTTTTGGGACAGGGGCTACGAGCAGTACTTC. Amino acid sequence: CASSFWDRGYEQYF.

This clone has ten or more counts. This chain uses TRBV2 with TRBJ1-3, with D hard to call. V gave up 4 bases and J gave up 0 bases, with 13 bases separating them. CDR1 is SNHLY and CDR2 is FYNNEI in the germline V gene. CDR3 length equals 16 residues. The CDR3 protein is CASSVKTAHSGNTIYF. CDR3 sequence (DNA): TGTGCCAGCAGTGTAAAAACAGCTCACTCTGGAAACACCATATATTTT.

This clone came up many times. The J gene is TRBJ2-5, the V gene TRBV7-3; D may be TRBD2 (6 bases). From germline, CDR1 is SGHTA and CDR2 FQGTGA. The CDR3 totals 14 residues. V lost 5 bases and J 1 base, leaving 11 bases between the germline ends. The CDR3 loop reads CASSPAGTQETQYF. Written as DNA, the CDR3 is TGTGCCAGCAGCCCGGCGGGGACCCAAGAGACCCAGTACTTC.

The rearrangement joins TRBV7-8 to TRBJ1-2; 8 nucleotides match TRBD1. J lost 5 bases, V lost 5 bases, and 4 bases had no gene match. Germline assignment: CDR1 SGHVS and CDR2 FQNEAQ. This CDR3 is built from 13 residues. The CDR3 loop is CASSPGTGYGYTF. For the CDR3, the DNA is TGTGCCAGCAGCCCCGGGACAGGATATGGCTACACCTTC.

This clone appeared many times. The chain is built from TRBV6-1 and TRBJ1-5, with D maybe TRBD1 (5 bases). Germline lookup yields CDR1 MNHNS and CDR2 SASEGT. V lost 7 bases and J lost 1, with 14 bases in between. The CDR3 is 15 residues long. CDR3 nucleotides: TGTGCCAGCACGGGGGTGGGGTTAAGCAATCAGCCCCAGCATTTT. It is translated as CASTGVGLSNQPQHF.

This clone occurred many times. V is TRBV27 and J is TRBJ1-2; tentatively, D is TRBD1 (6 bases). V lost 1 base and J lost 4, with 10 bases in between. The germline V gene encodes CDR1 MNHEY and CDR2 SMNVEV (reference sequence). This CDR3 region has 14 residues. CDR3 DNA: TGTGCCAGCAGTTTATTGCCGGACAGCTATGGCTACACCTTC. It yields the protein CASSLLPDSYGYTF.

This clone was recorded many times. CDR3 nucleotides: TGCGCCAGCAGCTTTGACCCCGGGAGGACAGAGCAGTACTTC. Its translation is CASSFDPGRTEQYF. The V call is TRBV5-1, the J call TRBJ2-7; 7 bases match TRBD2. The CDR3 runs to 14 residues. The V gene end was trimmed by 2 bases and the J gene end by 7 bases; junction bases not matched to a gene: 9. Germline CDR1 SGHRS, CDR2 YFSETQ.

This clone was detected only a few times. The J gene is TRBJ1-5, the V gene TRBV5-1, with D possibly being TRBD1 (5 bases). The V gene lost 4 bases and the J gene lost 4 bases, with 15 bases spanning the gap. The CDR3 runs 15 residues. CDR1 and CDR2 (germline): SGHRS, YFSETQ. The chain's CDR3 is CASSLDDSTNQPQHF. In DNA, the CDR3 is TGCGCCAGCAGCCTGGACGACAGTACGAATCAGCCCCAGCATTTT.

This clone showed up just a few times. This rearrangement joins TRBV15 to TRBJ2-7; TRBD1 matches at 7 bases. The length of the CDR3 is 16 residues. The germline V gene has CDR1 LNHNV and CDR2 YYDKDF (reference sequence). The V segment lost 0 bases and the J segment 4 bases; nucleotides outside the gene matches: 9. CDR3 region: CATSRDMTGIGYEQYF. In DNA, the CDR3 is TGTGCCACCAGCAGAGATATGACAGGGATTGGGTACGAGCAGTACTTC.

At least ten counts were recorded for this clone. The CDR3 region has the DNA TGTGCCAGCAGCCTAGGGACAGGGACTCAGCCCCAGCATTTT. Residues: CASSLGTGTQPQHF. The rearrangement joins TRBV28 to TRBJ1-5, with TRBD1 matching over 9 bases. The CDR3 is 14 residues long. Per germline, CDR1 MDHEN and CDR2 SYDVKM. With 6 bases clipped from V and 6 bases from J, the junction kept 6 bases outside the gene matches.

The chain links TRBV5-1 to TRBJ1-1; 7 bases line up with TRBD1. Trimming removed 3 bases from V and 5 bases from J; junction bases left unmatched: 7. The CDR3 is 14 residues long. Germline assignment: CDR1 SGHRS and CDR2 YFSETQ. CDR3 nucleotide sequence: TGCGCCAGCAGCTATGACAGGGTGGAGACTGAAGCTTTCTTT. The encoded protein is CASSYDRVETEAFF.

This clone was picked up many times. This sequence joins TRBV9 and TRBJ1-2; maybe TRBD1 (6 bases). The ends were cut back, 2 bases at V and 8 bases at J, with 19 bases in the middle. CDR1 is SGDLS and CDR2 is YYNGEE in the germline V gene. The length of the CDR3 is 15 residues. The CDR3 coding sequence is TGTGCCAGCAGCGTTCAGGGCCGGGGACAAGACGGCTACACCTTC. As protein: CASSVQGRGQDGYTF. Based on the CDR3 plus reference TRBV9 and TRBJ1-2, the full variable domain is DSGVTQTPKHLITATGQRVTLRCSPRSGDLSVYWYQQSLDQGLQFLIQYYNGEERAKGNILERFSAQQFPDLHSELNLSSLELGDSALYFCASSVQGRGQDGYTFGSGTRLTVV.

Many counts were recorded for this clone. The rearrangement joins TRBV23-1 to TRBJ1-5; TRBD1 aligns across 7 bases. TRBV23-1 is identified as an open reading frame with a role that is uncertain. This CDR3 comprises 16 residues. J was trimmed by 6 bases and V by 3 bases; bases with no gene match: 11. The CDR3 DNA is TGCGCCAGCAGTCAGAACAGGGGAGGGATGGTTCAGCCCCAGCATTTT. It encodes CASSQNRGGMVQPQHF.

This clone has ten or more counts. The J gene is TRBJ2-3, the V gene TRBV2, with TRBD2 matching over 13 bases. With V trimmed by 4 bases and J by 2 bases, 6 bases remained unmatched. Germline CDR1 SNHLY, CDR2 FYNNEI. The CDR3 runs to 17 residues. The CDR3 spells CASSVPGLAGTTDTQYF. CDR3 nucleotide sequence: TGTGCCAGCAGTGTCCCGGGACTAGCGGGGACCACAGATACGCAGTATTTT.

This clone has only a few counts. J is TRBJ1-1 and V is TRBV19, with a tentative D call TRBD1 (6 bases). The CDR3 extends over 14 amino acids. V was clipped by 6 bases and J by 1 base, with 12 bases between them. Germline CDR1 reads LNHDA; CDR2 reads SQIVND (reference sequence). The CDR3: CASSLQGRNTEAFF. CDR3 DNA sequence: TGTGCCAGTAGCCTACAGGGCCGGAACACTGAAGCTTTCTTT.

This chain links TRBV5-1 with TRBJ2-3; TRBD2 is a possible D gene (6 bases). The CDR3 has 15 amino acids. V was clipped by 0 bases and J by 2 bases, with 10 bases between them. Per germline, CDR1 SGHRS and CDR2 YFSETQ. CDR3 DNA sequence: TGCGCCAGCAGCTTGGGGGACTTACCCACAGATACGCAGTATTTT. Its translation is CASSLGDLPTDTQYF.

Ten or more counts support this clone. This rearrangement joins TRBV23-1 to TRBJ1-4, with D hard to call. TRBV23-1 is an ORF, and what it does is uncertain. V gave up 4 bases and J gave up 5 bases, with 11 bases separating them. The CDR3 totals 14 residues. CDR3 sequence reads: CASSPQTKNEKLFF. In DNA, the CDR3 is TGCGCCAGCAGTCCACAGACGAAGAATGAAAAACTGTTTTTT.

This clone occurred many times. The chain has TRBV10-1 and TRBJ1-1; 7 positions match TRBD1. Germline loops: CDR1 WNHNN, CDR2 SYGVQD (reference sequence). V shed 5 bases, J shed 2 bases, and the junction held 14 bases outside the gene matches. The CDR3 is made up of 17 amino acids. CDR3 sequence reads: CASSPIPRDRINTEAFF. CDR3 nucleotide sequence: TGCGCCAGCAGTCCAATTCCTCGGGACAGAATTAACACTGAAGCTTTCTTT.

This clone was counted many times. V and J are TRBV7-6 and TRBJ2-3; TRBD2 is a possible D gene (6 bases). The CDR3 spans 12 residues. Germline loops: CDR1 SGHVS, CDR2 FNYEAQ. The V gene lost 5 bases and the J gene lost 8 bases, with 11 bases spanning the gap. CDR3 in amino acids: CASSALAPTQYF. The CDR3, as DNA: TGTGCCAGCAGCGCACTAGCTCCTACGCAGTATTTT.

There are many counts of this clone. The chain joins TRBV24-1 to TRBJ2-1, with TRBD1 matching over 7 bases. The CDR3 length is 14 residues. V gave up 7 bases and J gave up 5 bases; unmatched junction bases: 7. Germline CDR1 reads KGHDR; CDR2 reads SFDVKD. The CDR3 is CATRPHGTDNEQFF. For the CDR3, the DNA is TGTGCCACCAGGCCCCACGGGACAGACAATGAGCAGTTCTTC.

This clone occurred many times. The gene calls are TRBV6-5 and TRBJ2-1; 9 positions agree with TRBD1. The V and J ends lost 2 bases and 6 bases, in that order; junction bases with no gene match: 8. The CDR3 is 16 amino acids. CDR1 is MNHEY, CDR2 SVGAGI, per germline. CDR3 coding DNA: TGTGCCAGCAGTTACACCGACAGGGGGTCATCCAATGAGCAGTTCTTC. As protein: CASSYTDRGSSNEQFF.

This clone was picked up many times. The chain employs TRBV19 and TRBJ1-4; TRBD1 might be the D (5 bases). Germline V lookup: CDR1 LNHDA, CDR2 SQIVND (reference sequence). Trimming removed 3 bases from V and 3 bases from J, with 11 bases in between. This CDR3 has 15 residues. The DNA for the CDR3 is TGTGCCAGTAGTATTCGGGCACAGGCTAATGAAAAACTGTTTTTT. Translation: CASSIRAQANEKLFF.

Ten or more counts support this clone. V is TRBV25-1 and J is TRBJ1-4; TRBD1 matches at 9 bases. The CDR3 spans 14 residues. After removal of 3 bases from V and 8 bases from J, the junction contained 4 bases not matched to a gene. Germline V CDR1 and CDR2: MGHDK, SYGVNS. CDR3 in DNA: TGTGCCAGCAGTGAGACAGGGGGTGGAGAAAAACTGTTTTTT. This translates into CASSETGGGEKLFF.

CDR3 loop: CASRPDPGQGSQPQHF. CDR3 DNA: TGTGCCAGTAGACCAGATCCGGGACAGGGATCTCAGCCCCAGCATTTT. The V call is TRBV19, the J call TRBJ1-5; 9 bases fit TRBD1. The CDR3 loop spans 16 amino acids. Germline-derived CDR1 and CDR2 are LNHDA and SQIVND (reference sequence). The V gene end was trimmed by 6 bases and the J gene end by 6 bases; junction bases not matched to a gene: 12.

This clone was found a few times. The V and J genes are TRBV5-1 and TRBJ1-2; 8 bases are a match to TRBD1. V lost 0 bases to trimming and J lost 1 base; unmatched junction nucleotides: 5. Germline V gives CDR1 SGHRS, CDR2 YFSETQ. CDR3 size: 16 residues. DNA for the CDR3: TGCGCCAGCAGCTTGGAGGGACAGGAAATTAACTATGGCTACACCTTC. Its protein is CASSLEGQEINYGYTF.

The DNA of the CDR3 is TGCGCCAGCAGCTTGGATTGGGGGGGCGGTGGCTACACCTTC. Translating gives CASSLDWGGGGYTF. The chain has TRBV5-1 and TRBJ1-2; TRBD1 might be the D (6 bases). Trimming removed 0 bases from V and 7 bases from J, with 13 bases in between. This CDR3 has 14 amino acids. The V gene's germline CDR1 is SGHRS and CDR2 YFSETQ. The full variable domain, completed using reference TRBV5-1 and TRBJ1-2, is KAGVTQTPRYLIKTRGQQVTLSCSPISGHRSVSWYQQTPGQGLQFLFEYFSETQRNKGNFPGRFSGRQFSNSRSEMNVSTLELGDSALYLCASSLDWGGGGYTFGSGTRLTVV.

This clone has a count of ten or more. The chain uses TRBV27 and TRBJ2-7; 9 bases agree with TRBD1. The junction had 4 bases not matched to a gene; V was cut back by 3 bases and J by 4 bases. Per germline, CDR1 MNHEY and CDR2 SMNVEV (reference sequence). There are 14 residues in the CDR3. The CDR3 loop is CASSFGDRAYEQYF. The DNA of the CDR3 is TGTGCCAGCAGTTTTGGGGACAGGGCTTACGAGCAGTACTTC.